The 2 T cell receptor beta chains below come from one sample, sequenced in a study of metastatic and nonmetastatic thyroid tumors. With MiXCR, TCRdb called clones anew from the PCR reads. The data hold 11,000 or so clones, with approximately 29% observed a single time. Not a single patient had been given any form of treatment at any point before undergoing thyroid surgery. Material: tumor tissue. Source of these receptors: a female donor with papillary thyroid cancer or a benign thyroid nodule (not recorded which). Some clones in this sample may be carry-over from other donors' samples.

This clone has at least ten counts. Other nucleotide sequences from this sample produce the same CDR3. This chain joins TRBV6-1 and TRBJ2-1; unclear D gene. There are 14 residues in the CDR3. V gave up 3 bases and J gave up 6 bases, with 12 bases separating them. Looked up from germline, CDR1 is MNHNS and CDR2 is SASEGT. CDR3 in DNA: TGTGCCAGCAGTGATAGGGCAGAGCCCAATGAGCAGTTCTTC. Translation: CASSDRAEPNEQFF.

This CDR3 reads CASRKRGGANTGELFF. In DNA form, the CDR3 reads TGTGCCAGCAGGAAGAGAGGTGGCGCGAACACCGGGGAGCTGTTTTTT. The chain has TRBV2 and TRBJ2-2, with D uncertain. Trimming cost V 6 bases and J 0 bases, with 14 bases left between them. This CDR3 is 16 amino acids long. Germline-derived CDR1 and CDR2 are SNHLY and FYNNEI.